The 28 T cell receptor beta chains presented below share a single source sample, sequenced in a study of shared clonotypes between healthy human individuals. Clones were sequenced by immunoSEQ multiplex PCR, and TCRdb holds only the in-frame ones, with some missing. The repertoire has 2,500,000 or so clones, 85% to 95% of them found once; the top ten carry around 0.35%. The sequencing sample was made of naive CD4+ T cells from PBMCs. The subset: CD45RA+ positively selected. The receptors were sampled from a man between 18 and 35 years old in good health. Some clones in this sample may be carry-over from other donors' samples.

This rearrangement joins TRBV2 to TRBJ1-2, with D possibly matching TRBD1 (6 bases). The V end lost 6 bases, the J end lost 6 bases, and 20 bases lay between the germline ends. CDR1 and CDR2 (germline): SNHLY, FYNNEI. There are 15 residues in the CDR3. The DNA for the CDR3 is TGTGCCAGCAGGGGGGGCGCATTTCAGTGGGATGGCTACACCTTC. Translated, it gives CASRGGAFQWDGYTF.

The CDR3 nucleotides read TGTGCCAGCTGCACTCGCACAGATACGCAGTATTTT. This sequence encodes CASCTRTDTQYF. The rearrangement joins TRBV28 to TRBJ2-3; D not certain. Germline V gene data show CDR1 as MDHEN and CDR2 as SYDVKM. CDR3 length: 12 residues. V shed 8 bases and J shed 1 base, with 7 bases lying between them.

This rearrangement joins TRBV6-1 to TRBJ2-5, with D perhaps matching TRBD2 (5 bases). The V gene lost 8 bases and the J gene lost 5 bases, with 9 bases spanning the gap. The CDR3 loop spans 11 amino acids. Germline V gene sequence: CDR1 MNHNS, CDR2 SASEGT. DNA for the CDR3: TGTGCCAGCCAGGAGGAGGAGACCCAGTACTTC. It encodes CASQEEETQYF.

For this clone: In the same sample, other DNA sequences code for this CDR3. V and J are TRBV7-2 and TRBJ2-1; the D call may be TRBD1 or TRBD2 (5 bases each). CDR3 length: 13 amino acids. V was trimmed by 8 bases and J by 4 bases, leaving 12 bases between them. Germline CDR1 is SGHTA and CDR2 is FQGNSA. In nucleotides, the CDR3 is TGTGCCAGCGGGTCGGGACCGTACAATGAGCAGTTCTTC. Translating gives CASGSGPYNEQFF.

J is TRBJ2-7 and V is TRBV4-1, with 8 nucleotides matching TRBD1. The CDR3 covers 17 residues. Per germline, CDR1 MGHRA and CDR2 YSYEKL. Trimming removed 0 bases from V and 1 base from J; junction bases left unmatched: 8. The CDR3 sequence is CASSQEGLRDRSYEQYF. The CDR3 DNA follows: TGCGCCAGCAGCCAAGAGGGGCTCCGGGACAGGTCCTACGAGCAGTACTTC.

The chain uses TRBV7-9 and TRBJ2-6; 7 bases map to TRBD1. CDR1 and CDR2 from the germline V gene are SEHNR and FQNEAQ (reference sequence). CDR3 length equals 15 residues. J lost 2 bases, V lost 4 bases, and 2 bases had no gene match. The CDR3: CASSYQGAGANVLTF. Written as DNA, the CDR3 is TGTGCCAGCAGCTATCAGGGGGCTGGGGCCAACGTCCTGACTTTC.

V gene TRBV28 combines with J gene TRBJ2-7; 10 bases fit TRBD2. Germline V gene data show CDR1 as MDHEN and CDR2 as SYDVKM. V lost 5 bases and J lost 5; bases outside the gene matches: 9. This CDR3 is 15 amino acids long. The CDR3 DNA is TGTGCCAGCAGTGCCCCTAGCGGGAGTGTCCACGAGCAGTACTTC. Encoded protein: CASSAPSGSVHEQYF.

The table lists this clone with a few counts. The V gene is TRBV5-6, the J gene TRBJ1-2, with 10 bases fitting TRBD1. The V gene's germline CDR1 is SGHDT and CDR2 YYEEEE. Unmatched junction bases numbered 2, after V lost 4 bases and J lost 2 bases. The CDR3 consists of 14 residues. CDR3 protein: CASSRDRGNYGYTF. The CDR3 DNA reads as TGTGCCAGCAGCAGGGACAGGGGAAACTATGGCTACACCTTC.

As DNA, the CDR3 is TGCACTCCCGAGGGGTTCCGTGGCTACACCTTC. Amino acid sequence: CTPEGFRGYTF. The chain recombines TRBV20-1 with TRBJ1-2, with D possibly being TRBD1 (5 bases). Germline V CDR1 and CDR2: DFQATT, SNEGSKA (reference sequence). The CDR3 is 11 residues long.

This clone has just one count. This chain joins TRBV28 and TRBJ2-1; D gene ambiguous. The V and J ends lost 5 bases and 1 base respectively, with 12 bases between them. Germline V gene lookup returns CDR1 MDHEN and CDR2 SYDVKM. This CDR3 contains 15 residues. The CDR3 region is CASSPPDVSYNEQFF. The DNA for the CDR3 is TGTGCCAGCAGTCCTCCGGACGTATCCTACAATGAGCAGTTCTTC.

Turning to this clone: In the same sample, other DNA sequences code for this CDR3. The chain recombines TRBV28 with TRBJ2-3; 7 nucleotides agree with TRBD2. V trimming: 5 bases; J trimming: 0 bases; junction bases outside the gene matches: 5. The germline gives CDR1 MDHEN, CDR2 SYDVKM. The CDR3 has 15 amino acids. CDR3 in DNA: TGTGCCAGCAGTCCTACTAGCGCTAGCACAGATACGCAGTATTTT. It translates to CASSPTSASTDTQYF.

This chain links TRBV28 with TRBJ2-4; perhaps TRBD2 as D (6 bases). V was clipped by 4 bases and J by 3 bases, with 16 bases between them. The CDR3 sequence is 16 residues long. Germline V gene lookup returns CDR1 MDHEN and CDR2 SYDVKM. CDR3 DNA: TGTGCCAGCAGTTGGCGGCGCGGGACGGGCAAAAACATTCAGTACTTC. Translating gives CASSWRRGTGKNIQYF.

This sequence joins TRBV2 and TRBJ2-3; D gene uncertain. The CDR3 sequence is 13 residues long. V lost 6 bases and J lost 8, with 15 bases in between. Germline lookup yields CDR1 SNHLY and CDR2 FYNNEI. CDR3 protein: CASSDERPGTQYF. CDR3 coding DNA: TGTGCCAGCAGCGACGAACGACCCGGTACGCAGTATTTT.

The CDR3 coding sequence is TGTGCCAGCAGCGAGGAGGGGAGCGCCTACAATGAGCAGTTCTTC. This sequence encodes CASSEEGSAYNEQFF. This chain uses TRBV9 with TRBJ2-1; TRBD2 is a possible D gene (6 bases). Germline-derived CDR1 and CDR2 are SGDLS and YYNGEE. The CDR3 runs 15 residues. The V and J ends lost 3 bases and 2 bases respectively, with 12 bases between them.

The genes are TRBV5-1 and TRBJ2-1; D possibly corresponds to TRBD2 (6 bases). The CDR3 is 16 residues long. From germline, CDR1 is SGHRS and CDR2 YFSETQ. Trimming cost V 1 base and J 10 bases, with 21 bases left between them. CDR3 loop: CASSLISGSSRMEQFF. CDR3 sequence (DNA): TGCGCCAGCAGCTTGATCAGCGGGTCCTCCCGTATGGAGCAGTTCTTC.

The chain joins TRBV6-5 to TRBJ2-1, with 7 nucleotides matching TRBD1. The length of the CDR3 is 16 residues. V was clipped by 0 bases and J by 7 bases; unmatched bases: 9. The germline CDR1 and CDR2 sequences are MNHEY and SVGAGI. The CDR3 DNA sequence: TGTGCCAGCAGTTACTCCCGAACAGGGGTCTGGAATGAGCAGTTCTTC. As protein: CASSYSRTGVWNEQFF.

The chain carries TRBV6-6 and TRBJ2-7; the D gene is possibly TRBD1 (5 bases). V was shortened by 6 bases and J by 0 bases, with 15 bases between the two germline ends. The germline CDR1 and CDR2 sequences are MNHNY and SVGAGI (reference sequence). The length of the CDR3 is 15 residues. The CDR3 spells CASRFTDTSSYEQYF. The CDR3 bases are TGTGCCAGCAGATTCACGGACACGAGCTCCTACGAGCAGTACTTC.

This chain uses TRBV5-1 with TRBJ2-7, with 11 bases identical to TRBD1. This CDR3 is 15 amino acids long. Germline V gene lookup returns CDR1 SGHRS and CDR2 YFSETQ. V gave up 4 bases and J gave up 5 bases; unmatched junction bases: 8. CDR3 nucleotides: TGCGCCAGCAGCCCCGGACAGGGGGCAATCGACGAGCAGTACTTC. Protein product: CASSPGQGAIDEQYF.

V gene TRBV28 combines with J gene TRBJ1-2; 7 bases are shared with TRBD1. Germline lookup yields CDR1 MDHEN and CDR2 SYDVKM. V shed 8 bases and J 4 bases; nucleotides not matched to a gene: 4. The CDR3 is made up of 12 amino acids. The CDR3 nucleotides read TGTGCCAGCGGAGGGGGCGGCTATGGCTACACCTTC. Protein product: CASGGGGYGYTF.

This chain links TRBV28 with TRBJ1-3, with D possibly being TRBD1 (6 bases). The germline V gene has CDR1 MDHEN and CDR2 SYDVKM. Trimming shortened V by 7 bases and J by 0 bases, and 16 bases separated the two germline ends. The CDR3 extends over 16 amino acids. The CDR3 sequence: CASTIRGRGSGNTIYF. The CDR3 bases are TGTGCCAGCACTATTAGGGGCAGGGGCTCTGGAAACACCATATATTTT.

The chain is built from TRBV4-3 and TRBJ1-2; 7 bases agree with TRBD1. This CDR3 contains 14 residues. Germline V CDR1 and CDR2: LGHNA, YSLEER. Losses at the gene ends were 3 bases for V and 2 bases for J; bases not matched to a gene: 3. For the CDR3, the DNA is TGCGCCAGCAGCCAGACAGGGATCAACTATGGCTACACCTTC. Protein product: CASSQTGINYGYTF.

The chain joins TRBV28 to TRBJ1-2; the D is unclear. This CDR3 contains 13 residues. Germline V gene lookup returns CDR1 MDHEN and CDR2 SYDVKM. V gave up 7 bases and J gave up 3 bases, with 12 bases separating them. The CDR3 region is CASNLIGDYGYTF. The DNA for the CDR3 is TGTGCCAGCAATCTTATTGGAGACTATGGCTACACCTTC.

This clone has only one observation. V usage is TRBV7-9 and J usage is TRBJ2-1; 14 bases fit TRBD2. Germline-derived CDR1 and CDR2 are SEHNR and FQNEAQ (reference sequence). The length of the CDR3 is 18 residues. Germline trimming cut 5 bases from V and 7 bases from J; bases unmatched to any gene: 13. The CDR3 DNA follows: TGTGCCAGCAGCCAGAGGACGGGACTAGCGGGAGCAGAGAATGAGCAGTTCTTC. The encoded protein is CASSQRTGLAGAENEQFF.

This clone occurred once. This sample also contains other DNA sequences that code for the same CDR3. The CDR3: CASSLGTSYEQYF. CDR3 DNA: TGTGCCAGCTCACTGGGGACTAGCTACGAGCAGTACTTC. This rearrangement joins TRBV18 to TRBJ2-7, with 8 bases fitting TRBD2. V lost 4 bases and J lost 3; bases outside the gene matches: 2. The CDR3 covers 13 residues. Germline lookup yields CDR1 KGHSH and CDR2 LQKENI. Looking up the rest from reference TRBV18 and TRBJ2-7 gives the full variable domain: NAGVMQNPRHLVRRRGQEARLRCSPMKGHSHVYWYRQLPEEGLKFMVYLQKENIIDESGMPKERFSAEFPKEGPSILRIQQVVRGDSAAYFCASSLGTSYEQYFGPGTRLTVT.

The rearrangement links TRBV11-2 to TRBJ2-1; D may be TRBD1 (6 bases). V was clipped by 0 bases and J by 8 bases, with 14 bases between them. CDR3 length: 15 amino acids. Germline-derived CDR1 and CDR2 are SGHAT and FQNNGV. CDR3 DNA: TGTGCCAGCAGCTTAGAATACGGCAGGGGAGATGAGCAGTTCTTC. Protein sequence: CASSLEYGRGDEQFF.

V is TRBV2 and J is TRBJ1-1; 8 positions match TRBD1. With V trimmed by 2 bases and J by 4 bases, 9 bases remained unmatched. From germline, CDR1 is SNHLY and CDR2 FYNNEI. This CDR3 contains 16 residues. DNA of the CDR3: TGTGCCAGCAGTGAACGGGAGCAGGGGGCGGGCACTGAAGCTTTCTTT. This sequence encodes CASSEREQGAGTEAFF.

The genes are TRBV7-9 and TRBJ2-7; D gene ambiguous. Trimming took off 5 bases at V and 4 bases at J, with 15 bases between the two ends. CDR1 is SEHNR, CDR2 FQNEAQ, per germline (reference sequence). CDR3 length: 14 residues. CDR3 DNA: TGTGCCAGCAGCCCCCGGCCGGCCTCGTACGAGCAGTACTTC. Translated: CASSPRPASYEQYF. The full variable domain, in which reference TRBV7-9 and TRBJ2-7 provide the parts outside the CDR3, is DTGVSQNPRHKITKRGQNVTFRCDPISEHNRLYWYRQTLGQGPEFLTYFQNEAQLEKSRLLSDRFSAERPKGSFSTLEIQRTEQGDSAMYLCASSPRPASYEQYFGPGTRLTVT.

The rearrangement uses TRBV9 and TRBJ2-7, with D tentatively TRBD1 (5 bases). CDR3 length: 14 amino acids. V lost 0 bases and J 0 bases, leaving 7 bases between the germline ends. Germline CDR1 reads SGDLS; CDR2 reads YYNGEE. The CDR3 sequence: CASSVAQGSYEQYF. Here the CDR3 DNA reads TGTGCCAGCAGCGTAGCCCAGGGCTCCTACGAGCAGTACTTC.